The clone carrying this T cell receptor (beta chain) has a single count. The source of the sample is a study of shared clonotypes between healthy human individuals. Per the germline V gene, CDR1 is PRHDT and CDR2 is FYEKMQ (reference sequence). J gave up 4 bases and V 0 bases, and 12 bases lay outside the gene matches. CDR3 size: 17 residues. Measured with immunoSEQ multiplex PCR; TCRdb has only the in-frame clones, and not every one. The sample has 550,000 to 650,000 clones, roughly 96% seen once. Naivety among CD8 cells was defined by CD45RO negativity and positive CCR7 selection, thereby excluding terminally differentiated effector memory CD45RA+ cells.

V is TRBV13 and J is TRBJ2-7, with 7 positions matching TRBD2. The receptor was derived from a woman aged 30 to 39 in good health. Sequences were obtained from naive CD8+ T cells sorted from blood. CDR3 coding DNA: TGTGCCAGCAGCTTAGGTAGTGGGAGGGCCTTTAAATACGAGCAGTACTTC. This translates into CASSLGSGRAFKYEQYF.